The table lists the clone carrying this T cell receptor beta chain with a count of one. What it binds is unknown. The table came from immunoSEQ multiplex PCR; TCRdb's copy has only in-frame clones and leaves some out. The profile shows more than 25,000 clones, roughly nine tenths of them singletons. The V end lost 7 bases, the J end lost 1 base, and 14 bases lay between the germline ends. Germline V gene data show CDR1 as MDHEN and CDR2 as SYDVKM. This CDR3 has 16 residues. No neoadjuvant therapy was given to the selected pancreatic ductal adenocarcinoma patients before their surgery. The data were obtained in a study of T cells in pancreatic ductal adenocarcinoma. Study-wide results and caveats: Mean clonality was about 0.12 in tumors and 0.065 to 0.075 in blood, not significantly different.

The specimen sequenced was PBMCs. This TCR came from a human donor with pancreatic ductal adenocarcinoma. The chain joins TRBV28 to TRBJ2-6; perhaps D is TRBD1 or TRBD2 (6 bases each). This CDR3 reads CASTPRGPSGANVLTF. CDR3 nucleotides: TGTGCCAGCACCCCCCGGGGGCCTTCTGGGGCCAACGTCCTGACTTTC.